These 3 T cell receptor beta chains originate from one sample sequenced in a study of blood T cell repertoires in COVID-19. Measured with immunoSEQ multiplex PCR; TCRdb has only the in-frame clones, and not every one. Found here are about 410,000 clones, 86% of them singletons; the top ten hold almost 1.5%. Sequenced: peripheral blood. These TCRs come from a woman aged 25 to 39 with active or convalescent COVID-19.

The chain uses TRBV4-1 and TRBJ2-2; 11 nucleotides agree with TRBD2. J lost 6 bases, V lost 8 bases, and 8 bases had no gene match. This CDR3 contains 15 residues. The germline gives CDR1 MGHRA, CDR2 YSYEKL. In DNA, the CDR3 is TGCGCCAGCGAATATGAACTAGCGGGAGCCGGGGAGCTGTTTTTT. It specifies CASEYELAGAGELFF.

V usage is TRBV5-5 and J usage is TRBJ1-4, with 7 positions matching TRBD1. The CDR3 consists of 16 residues. The germline V gene has CDR1 SGHKS and CDR2 YYEKEE (reference sequence). The ends lost 4 bases at V and 4 bases at J; junction bases unmatched: 10. This CDR3 is CASSTGLGQNNEKLFF. In DNA, the CDR3 is TGTGCCAGCAGCACCGGACTGGGACAGAATAATGAAAAACTGTTTTTT.

The chain carries TRBV6-1 and TRBJ1-6, with 10 bases matching TRBD1. Germline lookup yields CDR1 MNHNS and CDR2 SASEGT. The CDR3 length is 16 residues. V was pared by 2 bases and J by 8 bases, with 6 bases of the junction left unmatched. This chain's CDR3 is CASSETGQGYYSPLHF. The CDR3 coding sequence is TGTGCCAGCAGTGAAACGGGACAGGGGTATTATTCACCCCTCCACTTT.